This section outlines one T cell receptor beta chain sequence together with its context. Its cognate antigen is unknown. This record belongs to a study of beta chain features in type 1 diabetes. Study-level points and caveats: Patients with Type 1 diabetes showed moderately but significantly shorter TCRB CDR3s in all four CD4+ subsets.

What was sequenced were expressed TCRB transcripts, since all of the isolated RNA had been reverse transcribed. Measured with immunoSEQ multiplex PCR; TCRdb has only the in-frame clones, and not every one. The table has 17,000 or so clones, less than 85% seen once. Germline V gene sequence: CDR1 SNHLY, CDR2 FYNNEI. CDR3 length: 11 residues. V was shortened by 8 bases and J by 10 bases, with 12 bases between the two germline ends. Sequencing used stem cell memory CD4+ T cells from blood. The TCR was taken from a man aged 25-45 years with type 1 diabetes. This sequence joins TRBV2 and TRBJ1-5, with a weak D call TRBD1 (5 bases). The CDR3 DNA sequence: TGTGCCAGCGGCAGACAGAATCCCCAGCATTTT. Translated, it gives CASGRQNPQHF.